Listed below are T cell receptor beta chains from one sample, sequenced in a study of blood T cell repertoires in COVID-19. Using immunoSEQ multiplex PCR, the repertoire was profiled, and TCRdb retains in-frame clones only, with some absent. Among more than 200,000 clones listed, about 85% were seen once. The specimen sequenced was peripheral blood. All receptors derive from a woman older than 75 with COVID-19, enrolled during active disease. CDR3s include the opening cysteine and the closing phenylalanine or tryptophan. A D gene is named only where the DNA matches it firmly. The size field is filled for only some rows; it gives once, few, many or a size class.

abundance,len,v_gene,d_gene,j_gene,CDR3nt,CDR3aa
-,16,TRBV7-2,-,TRBJ2-6,TGTGCCAGCAGCTTAACGGGGGTCTATGGGGCCAACGTCCTGACTTTC,CASSLTGVYGANVLTF
-,15,TRBV3-1/TRBV3-2,TRBD2,TRBJ2-5,TGTGCCAGCAGCCCCGGACTAGCGGGGGAAGAGACCCAGTACTTC,CASSPGLAGEETQYF
-,13,TRBV29-1,-,TRBJ1-2,TGCAGCGTTGAAGTGTACAGGAACTATGGCTACACCTTC,CSVEVYRNYGYTF
-,16,TRBV28,TRBD1,TRBJ1-3,TGTGCCAGCAGTTTATTGGGACAGATCTCTGGAAACACCATATATTTT,CASSLLGQISGNTIYF
-,15,TRBV4-2,-,TRBJ1-4,TGTGCCAGCAGCCAAGATATAGGGGTCGGGGAAAAACTGTTTTTT,CASSQDIGVGEKLFF
-,15,TRBV4-1,-,TRBJ1-4,TGCGCCAGCAGCCAAGATATCAGGGGAATTGAAAAACTGTTTTTT,CASSQDIRGIEKLFF
-,14,TRBV7-2,TRBD1,TRBJ1-3,TGTGCCAGCAGCTTAGGACAGGGAGGAAACACCATATATTTT,CASSLGQGGNTIYF
-,13,TRBV7-2,TRBD2,TRBJ2-1,TGTGCCAGCAGCGACGGACTAGCGGGGGTTAAGTTCTTC,CASSDGLAGVKFF
-,15,TRBV25-1,-,TRBJ1-1,TGTGCCAGCAAGGACTCACGGCGTCCCAACACTGAAGCTTTCTTT,CASKDSRRPNTEAFF
-,14,TRBV11-1,-,TRBJ2-1,TGTGCCAGCAGCTTAGGACTTAACTACAATGAGCAGTTCTTC,CASSLGLNYNEQFF
-,14,TRBV18,-,TRBJ2-3,TGTGCCAGCTCACGCGGGGGCGGCACAGATACGCAGTATTTT,CASSRGGGTDTQYF
-,16,TRBV7-9,-,TRBJ1-6,TGTGCCAGCAGCACCCGGGGGACCTCCGCGACGCCACCCCTCCACTTT,CASSTRGTSATPPLHF
-,14,TRBV3-1/TRBV3-2,-,TRBJ1-1,TGTGCCAGCAGCCAAGAAGGAGGGGTTACTGAAGCTTTCTTT,CASSQEGGVTEAFF
-,16,TRBV4-1,-,TRBJ1-1,TGCGCCAGCAGCCAAGATCCATTCGCGCAGAACACTGAAGCTTTCTTT,CASSQDPFAQNTEAFF
-,14,TRBV11-2,-,TRBJ2-3,TGTGCCAGCAGCTTAGGGCGGCCGGTTGCCACGCAGTATTTT,CASSLGRPVATQYF
once,13,TRBV18,-,TRBJ2-3,TGTGCCAGCTCACCACCAGGGGTGGATACGCAGTATTTT,CASSPPGVDTQYF
-,12,TRBV30,-,TRBJ2-2,TGTGCCTGGAGCAGGGTTTACGGGGAGCTGTTTTTT,CAWSRVYGELFF
once,15,TRBV5-1,-,TRBJ1-1,TGCGCCACCACAGCAGGGGAAAATAGAAACACTGAAGCTTTCTTT,CATTAGENRNTEAFF
-,12,TRBV2,-,TRBJ2-6,TGTGCCAGCTCCTTCGGGGCCAACGTCCTGACTTTC,CASSFGANVLTF
-,18,TRBV19,TRBD2,TRBJ2-1,TGTGCCAGTAGTATAGCGGACGGGGGGGCCTCGAGGTTCGGTGAGCAGTTCTTC,CASSIADGGASRFGEQFF
-,16,TRBV5-1,TRBD2,TRBJ2-3,TGCGCCAGCAGCTTGGGGCCAGCGGGGGGGCCGAATACGCAGTATTTT,CASSLGPAGGPNTQYF
-,15,TRBV9,-,TRBJ2-3,TGTGCCAGCAGCGTAGGAATGGCAGGGACAGATACGCAGTATTTT,CASSVGMAGTDTQYF
few,21,TRBV4-1,TRBD2,TRBJ2-2,TGCGCCAGCAGCCAACGGGTACCTAGCGGGGGGGCAGGGCCCAACACCGGGGAGCTGTTTTTT,CASSQRVPSGGAGPNTGELFF
-,15,TRBV15,TRBD1,TRBJ1-5,TGTGCCACCAGCAGGGTGGACAGGAACAATCAGCCCCAGCATTTT,CATSRVDRNNQPQHF
-,11,TRBV30,-,TRBJ2-7,TGTGCCTGGACGAGCTCCTACGAGCAGTACTTC,CAWTSSYEQYF
-,17,TRBV3-1/TRBV3-2,TRBD1,TRBJ2-1,TGTGCCAGCAGCCCCCCCCCGGGACAGGGGGCTTCCAATGAGCAGTTCTTC,CASSPPPGQGASNEQFF
-,15,TRBV19,TRBD1,TRBJ1-1,TGTGCCAGTAGTACACTGACAGGGGGAAACACTGAAGCTTTCTTT,CASSTLTGGNTEAFF
-,14,TRBV19,-,TRBJ1-1,TGTGCCAGTAGTCCACAGGGAGTGAACACTGAAGCTTTCTTT,CASSPQGVNTEAFF
-,15,TRBV29-1,TRBD2,TRBJ2-3,TGCAGTACGTCCGACTATAGCGGGGGGGCAGATACGCAGTATTTT,CSTSDYSGGADTQYF
-,13,TRBV29-1,-,TRBJ2-7,TGCAGCGCCGTATTACAGGGAGACTACGAGCAGTACTTC,CSAVLQGDYEQYF
-,15,TRBV7-5,-,TRBJ2-2,TGTGCCAGAAGCTTAGCAAGGTCGCGGGGAGGGGAGCTGTTTTTT,CARSLARSRGGELFF